This passage covers 5 T cell receptor beta chains from one sample sequenced in a study of T cell repertoires in cytomegalovirus infection. One entry per CDR3 protein, called by TCRdb with MiXCR from the reads. The table includes around 270,000 distinct CDR3 sequences, 9.1% detected once. Sequences were obtained from PBMCs. The receptors shown here come from a human donor in good health (CMV status not recorded). Some clones in this sample may be carry-over from other donors' samples.

This clonotype was seen many times. This rearrangement joins TRBV7-2 to TRBJ2-3; TRBD2 matches 11 bases. CDR1 SGHTA and CDR2 FQGNSA come from the germline V gene. The length of the CDR3 is 14 residues. With V trimmed by 8 bases and J by 7 bases, 8 bases remained unmatched. The CDR3 sequence: CASDLLAGGNTQYF. CDR3 nucleotide sequence: TGTGCCAGCGATCTTCTAGCGGGGGGCAATACGCAGTATTTT.

This clonotype was counted many times. This rearrangement joins TRBV28 to TRBJ1-4, with 8 nucleotides matching TRBD1. The CDR3 is 14 amino acids. Germline lookup yields CDR1 MDHEN and CDR2 SYDVKM. Trimming at V came to 4 bases and at J to 7 bases, leaving 5 bases not matched to a gene. CDR3 amino acids: CASSSGGVSEKLFF. As DNA, the CDR3 is TGTGCCAGCAGTTCAGGGGGCGTCAGTGAAAAACTGTTTTTT.

This clonotype was detected many times. The rearrangement links TRBV7-2 to TRBJ2-1, with no clear D. The CDR3 sequence is 15 residues long. Germline CDR1 and CDR2: SGHTA and FQGNSA. Trimming removed 0 bases at V and 4 bases at J, with 10 bases between. DNA of the CDR3: TGTGCCAGCAGCTTAGCAGGGAACTATTACAATGAGCAGTTCTTC. Translated, it gives CASSLAGNYYNEQFF.

This clonotype has ten or more counts. The chain links TRBV7-8 to TRBJ2-5; no clear D gene. Germline V lookup: CDR1 SGHVS, CDR2 FQNEAQ. V was clipped by 5 bases and J by 1 base, with 17 bases between them. The CDR3 loop spans 16 amino acids. CDR3 bases: TGTGCCAGCAGCGGAGCCGCAGTGACCCGCCAAGAGACCCAGTACTTC. Its protein product is CASSGAAVTRQETQYF.

This chain joins TRBV28 and TRBJ2-3; no clear D gene. CDR3 size: 16 residues. The V end lost 1 base, the J end lost 2 bases, and 13 bases lay between the germline ends. Germline loops: CDR1 MDHEN, CDR2 SYDVKM. The CDR3 bases are TGTGCCAGCAGTTTATCGTTGCTGGGCACCACAGATACGCAGTATTTT. Encoded protein: CASSLSLLGTTDTQYF.